One and the same sample provided the 23 T cell receptor beta chains below, sequenced in a study of PD-1 blockade in classical Hodgkin lymphoma. Some clones are missing from TCRdb's copy, which holds only in-frame ones; the method was immunoSEQ multiplex PCR. The sample lists about 90,000 clones; over 80% were seen once. Time point indicated: cycle 4 day 1 (C4D1), after five to seven weeks of nivolumab. Brentuximab vedotin exposure varied among the patients, all of whom had relapsed after autologous stem cell transplantation. Sample: peripheral blood mononuclear cells (PBMCs), taken before the fourth cycle of nivolumab. These receptors were obtained from a human donor with classical Hodgkin lymphoma.

Concerning this clone: The sample carries other DNA sequences with the same CDR3. V usage is TRBV19 and J usage is TRBJ2-7; 10 nucleotides agree with TRBD2. Losses at the gene ends were 2 bases for V and 2 bases for J; bases not matched to a gene: 3. The CDR3 is 15 residues long. Germline values: CDR1 LNHDA, CDR2 SQIVND (reference sequence). The CDR3 reads CASSISGLAAYEQYF. CDR3 sequence (DNA): TGTGCCAGTAGTATATCCGGACTAGCGGCCTACGAGCAGTACTTC.

The chain combines TRBV7-2 with TRBJ2-7, with TRBD1 matching 7 bases. The germline V gene encodes CDR1 SGHTA and CDR2 FQGNSA. The CDR3 totals 15 residues. V was pared by 1 base and J by 3 bases, with 6 bases of the junction left unmatched. The chain's CDR3 is CASSLEPGGHYEQYF. In DNA, the CDR3 is TGTGCCAGCAGCTTAGAGCCAGGGGGACACTACGAGCAGTACTTC. Full variable domain (missing parts from reference TRBV7-2 and TRBJ2-7): GAGVSQSPSNKVTEKGKDVELRCDPISGHTALYWYRQSLGQGLEFLIYFQGNSAPDKSGLPSDRFSAERTGGSVSTLTIQRTQQEDSAVYLCASSLEPGGHYEQYFGPGTRLTVT.

The V call is TRBV28, the J call TRBJ2-3, with D hard to call. V lost 2 bases to trimming and J lost 3 bases, with 6 bases between them. CDR1 is MDHEN, CDR2 SYDVKM, per germline. The CDR3 loop spans 13 amino acids. The CDR3 DNA reads TGTGCCAGCAGTTTACCGGAAACAGATACGCAGTATTTT. It codes for CASSLPETDTQYF. Variable domain in full (rest from reference TRBV28 and TRBJ2-3): DVKVTQSSRYLVKRTGEKVFLECVQDMDHENMFWYRQDPGLGLRLIYFSYDVKMKEKGDIPEGYSVSREKKERFSLILESASTNQTSMYLCASSLPETDTQYFGPGTRLTVL.

The chain uses TRBV15 and TRBJ2-1; D not certain. Germline V gene lookup returns CDR1 LNHNV and CDR2 YYDKDF (reference sequence). V was clipped by 3 bases and J by 8 bases, with 8 bases between them. CDR3 length: 12 residues. The CDR3, as DNA: TGTGCCACCAGCAGGGACCGCGATGAGCAGTTCTTC. It is translated as CATSRDRDEQFF.

This clone was seen only a few times. This rearrangement joins TRBV28 to TRBJ1-4; perhaps TRBD1 as D (5 bases). The CDR3 has 15 residues. Germline values: CDR1 MDHEN, CDR2 SYDVKM. The V gene lost 5 bases and the J gene lost 4 bases, with 14 bases spanning the gap. Written as DNA, the CDR3 is TGTGCCAGCAGTCCTCACGGAGGGGATAATGAAAAACTGTTTTTT. Protein: CASSPHGGDNEKLFF.

This clone turned up a few times. The V call is TRBV14, the J call TRBJ1-1; D gene uncertain. The V end lost 1 base, the J end lost 10 bases, and 16 bases lay between the germline ends. Germline V gives CDR1 SGHDN, CDR2 FVKESK. The CDR3 is 14 residues long. In nucleotides, the CDR3 is TGTGCCAGCAGCCAAGCTGTCACAGCGGGAAGAGCTTTCTTT. As protein: CASSQAVTAGRAFF.

On this clone itself: The sample has other DNA sequences that encode this CDR3 too. The J gene is TRBJ1-2, the V gene TRBV27, with a weak D call TRBD1 (5 bases). Germline CDR1 and CDR2: MNHEY and SMNVEV (reference sequence). V was pared by 3 bases and J by 2 bases, with 10 bases between. The CDR3 contains 14 residues. The CDR3 nucleotides read TGTGCCAGCAGTTTGCAGGGTGGCAACTATGGCTACACCTTC. Translated, it gives CASSLQGGNYGYTF.

V and J are TRBV18 and TRBJ2-1; perhaps D is TRBD1 or TRBD2 (5 bases each). The CDR3 is 15 amino acids. Trimming took 3 bases from V and 2 from J, leaving 11 bases between them. Germline assignment: CDR1 KGHSH and CDR2 LQKENI. The CDR3 nucleotides are TGTGCCAGCTCACCCCCACCGGGACCCTACAATGAGCAGTTCTTC. It specifies CASSPPPGPYNEQFF. Using reference TRBV18 and TRBJ2-1 for the parts outside the CDR3, the full variable domain is NAGVMQNPRHLVRRRGQEARLRCSPMKGHSHVYWYRQLPEEGLKFMVYLQKENIIDESGMPKERFSAEFPKEGPSILRIQQVVRGDSAAYFCASSPPPGPYNEQFFGPGTRLTVL.

This clone has just a few counts. The chain employs TRBV10-3 and TRBJ2-1, with D hard to call. This CDR3 has 12 residues. CDR1 is ENHRY, CDR2 SYGVKD, per germline. Between the trimmed V and J ends, which lost 6 bases and 7 bases, there was a span of 10 bases. CDR3 sequence reads: CAISGLGNEQFF. The CDR3 DNA is TGTGCCATCAGCGGGCTAGGGAATGAGCAGTTCTTC.

J is TRBJ2-3 and V is TRBV27, with D unclear. Germline V lookup: CDR1 MNHEY, CDR2 SMNVEV (reference sequence). The length of the CDR3 is 13 residues. Trimming took off 6 bases at V and 13 bases at J, with 20 bases between the two ends. CDR3 protein: CASRFHGPQEEYF. As DNA, the CDR3 is TGTGCCAGCAGATTTCATGGGCCCCAAGAGGAGTATTTT.

Note on this clone: One end of the junction does not line up with germline, which may come from a read error. V usage is TRBV7-9 and J usage is TRBJ2-7; possibly TRBD2 for D (6 bases). This CDR3 spans 14 amino acids. CDR1 and CDR2 (germline): SEHNR, FQNEAQ (reference sequence). Here the CDR3 DNA reads TGTGCCAGCAGCCCAGACTGGGCGGGACCCCCCCGGGGCTTC. It is translated as CASSPDWAGPPRGF.

This clone was picked up one time. V and J are TRBV6-6 and TRBJ2-1; 13 positions agree with TRBD2. V lost 6 bases, J lost 9 bases, and 8 bases stayed unmatched. CDR1 and CDR2 (germline): MNHNY, SVGAGI (reference sequence). The CDR3 has 15 amino acids. CDR3 loop: CASSSTSGGGSEQFF. CDR3 nucleotide sequence: TGTGCCAGCAGCTCCACTAGCGGGGGGGGATCTGAGCAGTTCTTC.

This clone appeared a few times. The V call is TRBV9, the J call TRBJ2-3; TRBD2 matches at 9 bases. V shed 0 bases and J 4 bases; nucleotides not matched to a gene: 21. The CDR3 contains 21 residues. CDR1 and CDR2 (germline): SGDLS, YYNGEE. The chain's CDR3 is CASSVAPYAGGPGGSADTQYF. CDR3 nucleotides: TGTGCCAGCAGCGTAGCTCCTTACGCGGGAGGGCCTGGCGGTAGTGCAGATACGCAGTATTTT.

The chain joins TRBV28 to TRBJ1-2; 9 bases are shared with TRBD1. The V and J ends lost 5 bases and 8 bases, in that order; junction bases with no gene match: 6. The V gene's germline CDR1 is MDHEN and CDR2 SYDVKM. This CDR3 has 13 amino acids. CDR3 DNA sequence: TGTGCCAGCAGTGGAGGACAGGGGCGAGGCTACACCTTC. It translates to CASSGGQGRGYTF.

This sequence joins TRBV2 and TRBJ2-3; 8 nucleotides match TRBD2. Germline loops: CDR1 SNHLY, CDR2 FYNNEI. V lost 2 bases, J lost 3 bases, and 4 bases stayed unmatched. The CDR3 loop spans 15 amino acids. Written as DNA, the CDR3 is TGTGCCAGCAGTGAACTAGCGGGCTATACAGATACGCAGTATTTT. Its protein product is CASSELAGYTDTQYF.

V gene TRBV5-1 combines with J gene TRBJ1-5; D unresolved. CDR3 length equals 15 residues. Trimming removed 4 bases from V and 1 base from J, with 12 bases in between. Per germline, CDR1 SGHRS and CDR2 YFSETQ. The CDR3: CASSVDGSSNQPQHF. In DNA form, the CDR3 reads TGCGCCAGCAGCGTGGACGGGTCGAGCAATCAGCCCCAGCATTTT.

The genes are TRBV11-2 and TRBJ2-7; unclear D gene. The CDR3 extends over 17 amino acids. Trimming pared 0 bases from V and 3 bases from J, leaving 18 bases between. The germline gives CDR1 SGHAT, CDR2 FQNNGV. The CDR3 protein is CASSLDSVSAQLYEQYF. The CDR3 region has the DNA TGTGCCAGCAGCTTAGATTCGGTCTCGGCGCAGCTCTACGAGCAGTACTTC.

The V gene is TRBV19, the J gene TRBJ2-2; a weak D match, TRBD2 (5 bases). The V gene's germline CDR1 is LNHDA and CDR2 SQIVND (reference sequence). The V and J ends lost 3 bases and 6 bases respectively, with 17 bases between them. This CDR3 contains 16 residues. CDR3 bases: TGTGCCAGTAGTATTCGTGCCGGAGGAGGTCCCGGGGAGCTGTTTTTT. Its translation is CASSIRAGGGPGELFF.

The chain is built from TRBV7-2 and TRBJ2-1; no clear D gene. The CDR3 sequence is 12 residues long. Per germline, CDR1 SGHTA and CDR2 FQGNSA. Trimming pared 7 bases from V and 0 bases from J, leaving 4 bases between. The CDR3 here is CASKGSYNEQFF. In nucleotides, the CDR3 is TGTGCCAGCAAGGGCTCCTACAATGAGCAGTTCTTC.

In this sample, this clone turned up once. V gene TRBV5-4 combines with J gene TRBJ2-7; 9 nucleotides line up with TRBD1. Germline V gives CDR1 SGHNT, CDR2 YYREEE (reference sequence). The CDR3 runs to 17 residues. V lost 5 bases, J lost 4 bases, and 16 bases stayed unmatched. This chain's CDR3 is CASRPGQGGSGLYEQYF. CDR3 DNA: TGTGCCAGCAGGCCGGGACAGGGTGGTTCTGGTCTGTACGAGCAGTACTTC.

The V gene is TRBV7-2, the J gene TRBJ2-2; no reliable D call. The CDR3 totals 15 residues. Germline V lookup: CDR1 SGHTA, CDR2 FQGNSA. Trimming stripped 2 bases from V and 4 bases from J, with 11 bases between. The CDR3, as DNA: TGTGCCAGCAGCTTAAGGGTACGCGGCACCGGGGAGCTGTTTTTT. This encodes CASSLRVRGTGELFF.

The chain has TRBV19 and TRBJ1-3; D perhaps matches TRBD1 (6 bases). The CDR3 spans 14 residues. V was cut by 2 bases and J by 2 bases, with 7 bases left in between. Germline V gene data show CDR1 as LNHDA and CDR2 as SQIVND (reference sequence). The CDR3 DNA reads TGTGCCAGTAGTATATGGGGGCCTGGAAACACCATATATTTT. Amino acid sequence: CASSIWGPGNTIYF.

This clone was detected once. This sequence joins TRBV27 and TRBJ1-5, with D unclear. Germline V gives CDR1 MNHEY, CDR2 SMNVEV (reference sequence). With 0 bases removed from V and 7 bases from J, the gap between germline ends came to 10 bases. The CDR3 is 14 residues long. CDR3 nucleotides: TGTGCCAGCAGTTTATCGGGCGGAGGCCAGCCCCAGCATTTT. Protein: CASSLSGGGQPQHF.